These T cell receptor beta chains were read from a single sample in a study of T cell responses to AZD1222 COVID-19 vaccine. Data came from immunoSEQ multiplex PCR; TCRdb stores just in-frame clones and leaves some out. The sample carries about 88,000 clones, roughly 94% recorded once. The starting material was peripheral blood, obtained on day 0 of AZD1222 vaccination. The receptors here all came from an adult in good health. Both conserved end residues are part of each CDR3. D genes are given only for firm matches.

V gene	J gene	D gene	CDR3 DNA	CDR3 protein
TRBV4-2	TRBJ2-1	TRBD2	TGTGCCAGCAGCCAAGAAGGGACTAGCTTCCCGAATGAGCAGTTCTTC	CASSQEGTSFPNEQFF
TRBV7-9	TRBJ2-7	.	TGTGCCAGCAGCTTAGCGGTCCCCGAGCAGTACTTC	CASSLAVPEQYF
TRBV27	TRBJ1-2	TRBD1	TGTGCCAGCAGTACACATCCCCAGGGGGCTAACTATGGCTACACCTTC	CASSTHPQGANYGYTF
TRBV5-1	TRBJ2-1	.	TGCGCCAGCAGCCGGACGGGTCCAAACTACAATGAGCAGTTCTTC	CASSRTGPNYNEQFF
TRBV27	TRBJ1-5	.	TGTGCCAGTAGGGGGGGCAATCAGCCCCAGCATTTT	CASRGGNQPQHF
TRBV10-2	TRBJ2-2	.	TGCGCCAGCAGTGAGTCGACTCTTAGGGACACCGGGGAGCTGTTTTTT	CASSESTLRDTGELFF
TRBV12-3/TRBV12-4	TRBJ2-1	TRBD2	TGTGCCAGCAGACCGAGCGGGGATAATGAGCAGTTCTTC	CASRPSGDNEQFF
TRBV5-8	TRBJ2-7	.	TGTGCCAGCAGGTCATCGGGCTCGGGGCAGTACTTC	CASRSSGSGQYF
TRBV9	TRBJ1-2	.	TGTGCCAGCAGCGTAGCCGGGGGGGCCCGCAACTATGGCTACACCTTC	CASSVAGGARNYGYTF
TRBV28	TRBJ1-5	.	TGTGCCAGCTGCCTTACAGGGTTTCGTGGTCAGCCCCAGCATTTT	CASCLTGFRGQPQHF
TRBV4-3	TRBJ2-7	TRBD1	TGCGCCAGCAGCCGGGATGGACAGGGGTATGAGCAGTACTTC	CASSRDGQGYEQYF
TRBV6-5	TRBJ1-2	.	TGTGCCAGCAGTTACATAACAGGGAAGTTCTATGGCTACACCTTC	CASSYITGKFYGYTF
TRBV28	TRBJ2-7	.	TGTGCCAGCAGTTTCCCCTGGCAGGTCAACTACGAGCAGTACTTC	CASSFPWQVNYEQYF
TRBV27	TRBJ1-2	TRBD1	TGTGCCAGCAGTGCGGGACAGACTAACTATGGCTACACCTTC	CASSAGQTNYGYTF
TRBV28	TRBJ2-7	.	TGTGCCAGCAACCCTGGGGGCAGTTACTACGAGCAGTACTTC	CASNPGGSYYEQYF
TRBV11-3	TRBJ2-6	TRBD1	TGTGCCAGCAGCCAAGACCGGGACAGGGGCATGGACTCTGGGGCCAACGTCCTGACTTTC	CASSQDRDRGMDSGANVLTF
TRBV7-2	TRBJ1-3	TRBD1	TGTGCCAGCAGCCCGGGACAGGGGGCCACCTCTGGAAACACCATATATTTT	CASSPGQGATSGNTIYF